The 26 T cell receptor beta chains below come from one sample, sequenced in a study of T cells after yellow fever vaccination. TCRdb reprocessed the 5' RACE reads via MiXCR and lists one record per CDR3 protein. The sample lists around 140,000 distinct CDR3 sequences, roughly 8% occurring once. Sequencing used CD4+ T cells sorted from PBMCs, obtained 5 days after the yellow fever booster vaccination. These receptors were collected from a man younger than 45 who received the YFV17D yellow fever vaccine.

This clonotype was picked up many times. The V and J genes are TRBV19 and TRBJ2-3; D assignment may be TRBD1 or TRBD2 (7 bases each). The germline CDR1 and CDR2 sequences are LNHDA and SQIVND (reference sequence). This CDR3 is 17 amino acids long. V lost 7 bases to trimming and J lost 5 bases, with 25 bases between them. The CDR3 sequence: CASKGGGLKTDGDTQYF. In DNA form, the CDR3 reads TGTGCCAGTAAGGGAGGGGGCCTAAAAACGGACGGAGATACGCAGTATTTT. Full variable domain (rest looked up from reference TRBV19 and TRBJ2-3): DGGITQSPKYLFRKEGQNVTLSCEQNLNHDAMYWYRQDPGQGLRLIYYSQIVNDFQKGDIAEGYSVSREKKESFPLTVTSAQKNPTAFYLCASKGGGLKTDGDTQYFGPGTRLTVL.

This clonotype has a count of ten or more. V and J are TRBV12-3 or TRBV12-4 and TRBJ1-4, with D possibly TRBD1 on 5 matching bases. The CDR3 loop spans 17 amino acids. V was cut by 3 bases and J by 1 base, with 15 bases left in between. CDR3 loop: CASSFGGRTLTNEKLFF. The CDR3 DNA reads as TGTGCCAGCAGTTTTGGGGGGAGGACCTTAACTAATGAAAAACTGTTTTTT.

In its sample, this clonotype was seen many times. The chain recombines TRBV20-1 with TRBJ1-1, with D maybe TRBD1 (5 bases). The CDR3 has 13 amino acids. Germline V gene data show CDR1 as DFQATT and CDR2 as SNEGSKA (reference sequence). Trimming removed 3 bases from V and 5 bases from J, with 13 bases in between. This CDR3 is CSASQRGPTEAFF. The CDR3 DNA follows: TGCAGTGCTAGTCAGCGGGGACCGACTGAAGCTTTCTTT.

The table lists this clonotype with many counts. The chain links TRBV11-2 to TRBJ2-3, with 7 bases matching TRBD1. J lost 3 bases, V lost 2 bases, and 8 bases had no gene match. This CDR3 is built from 16 residues. Germline V gene sequence: CDR1 SGHAT, CDR2 FQNNGV. This CDR3 reads CASSLRTGAPTDTQYF. CDR3 DNA sequence: TGTGCCAGCAGCTTAAGAACAGGGGCGCCAACAGATACGCAGTATTTT.

Ten or more counts support this clonotype. The V gene is TRBV5-1, the J gene TRBJ2-7; D is unclear. This CDR3 comprises 14 residues. In germline, CDR1 is SGHRS, CDR2 YFSETQ. The V end was cut by 2 bases, the J end by 1 base, with 10 bases between. DNA of the CDR3: TGCGCCAGCAGCTTCGGCTCTAATTCCTACGAGCAGTACTTC. It is translated as CASSFGSNSYEQYF.

The table lists this clonotype with many counts. The V and J genes are TRBV7-2 and TRBJ2-1; TRBD2 matches 7 bases. This CDR3 spans 16 amino acids. The germline V gene encodes CDR1 SGHTA and CDR2 FQGNSA. V gave up 5 bases and J gave up 1 base; unmatched junction bases: 8. CDR3 in DNA: TGTGCCAGCAGCAAAGGGTCTAGCGGTTCCTACAATGAGCAGTTCTTC. This gives the protein CASSKGSSGSYNEQFF. Supplemented by reference TRBV7-2 and TRBJ2-1, the full variable domain reads GAGVSQSPSNKVTEKGKDVELRCDPISGHTALYWYRQSLGQGLEFLIYFQGNSAPDKSGLPSDRFSAERTGGSVSTLTIQRTQQEDSAVYLCASSKGSSGSYNEQFFGPGTRLTVL.

This clonotype has ten or more counts. V gene TRBV20-1 combines with J gene TRBJ2-1, with D perhaps TRBD2 (6 bases). This CDR3 is 15 amino acids long. CDR1 DFQATT and CDR2 SNEGSKA come from the germline V gene (reference sequence). Trimming left V 3 bases short and J 2 bases short, with 14 bases between. DNA for the CDR3: TGCAGTGCTAGCGATAGCGGAAGAACCTACAATGAGCAGTTCTTC. It encodes CSASDSGRTYNEQFF.

In the case of this clonotype: The CDR3 does not end in the conserved phenylalanine or tryptophan, so this is likely a read error. Because the CDR3's place on the DNA is in doubt, the DNA is left out and the CDR3 is given as listed by TCRdb. The chain employs TRBV1 and TRBJ1-6; the D segment call TRBD1 is taken from the table without a DNA check. TRBV1 is a recognized pseudogene. Inclusive of both ends, the CDR3 amounts to 15 amino acids. The CDR3 reads CTSSQAPALLRDRLL.

This clonotype has at least ten counts. The V gene is TRBV3-1, the J gene TRBJ2-4, with 9 bases matching TRBD1. Germline CDR1 LGHDT, CDR2 YNNKEL (reference sequence). With 3 bases clipped from V and 5 bases from J, the junction kept 2 bases outside the gene matches. The CDR3 contains 14 residues. CDR3 coding DNA: TGTGCCAGCAGCCATGGGGACAGGGAAAACATTCAGTACTTC. Its translation is CASSHGDRENIQYF. The whole variable domain, remainder taken from reference TRBV3-1 and TRBJ2-4, is DTAVSQTPKYLVTQMGNDKSIKCEQNLGHDTMYWYKQDSKKFLKIMFSYNNKELIINETVPNRFSPKSPDKAHLNLHINSLELGDSAVYFCASSHGDRENIQYFGAGTRLSVL.

This clonotype came up a few times. V and J are TRBV2 and TRBJ1-1; D call uncertain. The CDR3 contains 14 residues. The germline V and J ends were trimmed by 5 bases and 0 bases, with 10 bases remaining between them. Germline V CDR1 and CDR2: SNHLY, FYNNEI. The CDR3 loop is CASSLEGLNTEAFF. The CDR3 DNA reads TGTGCCAGCAGTTTGGAGGGATTGAACACTGAAGCTTTCTTT.

Ten or more counts support this clonotype. This sequence joins TRBV5-1 and TRBJ2-7, with 7 nucleotides matching TRBD2. Per germline, CDR1 SGHRS and CDR2 YFSETQ. The CDR3 runs 14 residues. V shed 7 bases, J shed 3 bases, and the junction held 10 bases outside the gene matches. The CDR3: CASGTIGRDYEQYF. DNA of the CDR3: TGCGCCAGCGGGACGATAGGGAGGGACTACGAGCAGTACTTC.

In its sample, this clonotype was seen many times. The V call is TRBV7-2, the J call TRBJ2-3; D is unresolved. Germline loops: CDR1 SGHTA, CDR2 FQGNSA. The CDR3 loop spans 13 amino acids. Trimming stripped 2 bases from V and 6 bases from J, with 9 bases between. The chain's CDR3 is CASSLSMRDTQYF. CDR3 DNA sequence: TGTGCCAGCAGCTTATCCATGCGCGATACGCAGTATTTT.

This clonotype appeared many times. The genes are TRBV20-1 and TRBJ2-3; no clear D gene. Germline CDR1 DFQATT, CDR2 SNEGSKA (reference sequence). The CDR3 has 16 residues. V was cut by 3 bases and J by 0 bases, with 16 bases left in between. CDR3 nucleotide sequence: TGCAGTGCTAGTACGGCCGGCGGTACTAGCACAGATACGCAGTATTTT. Its protein product is CSASTAGGTSTDTQYF.

This clonotype was counted only a few times. V and J are TRBV5-5 and TRBJ2-1; D gene ambiguous. The CDR3 length is 15 residues. With 3 bases removed from V and 3 bases from J, the gap between germline ends came to 13 bases. Germline lookup yields CDR1 SGHKS and CDR2 YYEKEE (reference sequence). The CDR3 DNA is TGTGCCAGCAGCTCTGGGCCAGGCTACTACAATGAGCAGTTCTTC. It translates to CASSSGPGYYNEQFF.

Many counts were recorded for this clonotype. J is TRBJ2-7 and V is TRBV29-1; D may correspond to TRBD1 or TRBD2 (5 bases each). With 6 bases removed from V and 7 bases from J, the gap between germline ends came to 16 bases. Germline CDR1 and CDR2: SQVTM and ANQGSEA. The CDR3 consists of 12 residues. For the CDR3, the DNA is TGCAGCGTGGACAAGGGAGCGGAAGAGCAGTACTTC. Translating it yields CSVDKGAEEQYF.

This clonotype was detected many times. This sequence joins TRBV20-1 and TRBJ1-1; D remains ambiguous. V lost 6 bases, J lost 0 bases, and 8 bases lay in between. Germline V gene data show CDR1 as DFQATT and CDR2 as SNEGSKA (reference sequence). The CDR3 extends over 12 amino acids. The CDR3, as DNA: TGCAGTGCGAAATACATGAACACTGAAGCTTTCTTT. Its translation is CSAKYMNTEAFF.

This clonotype was observed a handful of times. The genes are TRBV20-1 and TRBJ2-5; D gene unclear. Trimming stripped 4 bases from V and 2 bases from J, with 14 bases between. The CDR3 loop spans 14 amino acids. Germline V gene lookup returns CDR1 DFQATT and CDR2 SNEGSKA (reference sequence). The CDR3 reads CSATKVARQETQYF. Here the CDR3 DNA reads TGCAGTGCTACCAAGGTGGCTCGACAAGAGACCCAGTACTTC.

This clonotype came up many times. This chain joins TRBV6-2 or TRBV6-3 and TRBJ2-7; unclear D gene. The CDR3 sequence is 14 residues long. CDR1 and CDR2 from the germline V gene are MNHEY and SVGEGT. V gave up 0 bases and J gave up 6 bases, with 12 bases separating them. The CDR3, as DNA: TGTGCCAGCAGTTACTCGCCCGGCCGCAGCGAGCAGTACTTC. Amino acids: CASSYSPGRSEQYF.

At least ten counts were recorded for this clonotype. V usage is TRBV6-2 or TRBV6-3 and J usage is TRBJ1-1; D not resolved. This CDR3 has 12 amino acids. V was trimmed by 7 bases and J by 0 bases, leaving 6 bases between them. CDR1 and CDR2 from the germline V gene are MNHEY and SVGEGT. CDR3 coding DNA: TGTGCCAGCAACCGATTGAACACTGAAGCTTTCTTT. Translation gives CASNRLNTEAFF.

This clonotype showed up many times. The CDR3 loop is CASSLVKGGVNEQFF. CDR3 DNA sequence: TGCGCCAGCAGCTTGGTCAAAGGGGGTGTCAATGAGCAGTTCTTC. The chain couples TRBV5-1 to TRBJ2-1; TRBD1 might be the D (6 bases). The CDR3 loop spans 15 amino acids. Germline V gene sequence: CDR1 SGHRS, CDR2 YFSETQ. Trimming took 0 bases from V and 6 from J, leaving 13 bases between them.

The sample holds many counts of this clonotype. The gene calls are TRBV7-9 and TRBJ1-5; D not resolved. Trimming removed 3 bases at V and 2 bases at J, with 8 bases between. Germline V gives CDR1 SEHNR, CDR2 FQNEAQ (reference sequence). The CDR3 is 14 amino acids. CDR3 nucleotide sequence: TGTGCCAGCAGCTTCGGTAAGGGCAATCAGCCCCAGCATTTT. Amino acids: CASSFGKGNQPQHF. Combining the CDR3 with reference TRBV7-9 and TRBJ1-5 gives the whole variable domain DTGVSQNPRHKITKRGQNVTFRCDPISEHNRLYWYRQTLGQGPEFLTYFQNEAQLEKSRLLSDRFSAERPKGSFSTLEIQRTEQGDSAMYLCASSFGKGNQPQHFGDGTRLSIL.

This clonotype was seen many times. This chain joins TRBV10-3 and TRBJ2-7; D is undetermined. The CDR3 has 13 amino acids. With 6 bases removed from V and 1 base from J, the gap between germline ends came to 10 bases. From germline, CDR1 is ENHRY and CDR2 SYGVKD. CDR3 bases: TGTGCCATCAGAGGTACAGAGTCCTACGAGCAGTACTTC. Protein: CAIRGTESYEQYF.

This clonotype was observed many times. The chain combines TRBV20-1 with TRBJ2-5, with 9 bases aligning to TRBD2. With 5 bases clipped from V and 2 bases from J, the junction kept 9 bases outside the gene matches. The CDR3 is 15 amino acids. CDR1 and CDR2 (germline): DFQATT, SNEGSKA (reference sequence). CDR3 protein: CSAYRLAEIQETQYF. In DNA form, the CDR3 reads TGCAGTGCTTATAGACTAGCGGAGATTCAAGAGACCCAGTACTTC.

This clonotype was recorded many times. The rearrangement links TRBV12-3 or TRBV12-4 to TRBJ1-6, with a tentative D call TRBD1 (6 bases). V gave up 2 bases and J gave up 11 bases, with 10 bases separating them. The CDR3 is 13 amino acids. The CDR3 DNA reads as TGTGCCAGCAGTTTAACAGGGAGGACACCCCTCCACTTT. Amino acid sequence: CASSLTGRTPLHF.

In this sample, this clonotype turned up many times. CDR3 bases: TGTGCCAGCAGCTTAGCTAGCGTGGTTTTAAACATTCAGTACTTC. Translated: CASSLASVVLNIQYF. The chain links TRBV11-2 to TRBJ2-4, with D possibly TRBD2 on 6 matching bases. CDR1 and CDR2 (germline): SGHAT, FQNNGV. With 1 base removed from V and 6 bases from J, the gap between germline ends came to 13 bases. The CDR3 covers 15 residues.

As DNA, the CDR3 is TGTGCCAGCAGTGGGAGGGACTCTGGGGCCAACGTCCTGACTTTC. As protein: CASSGRDSGANVLTF. This chain links TRBV7-2 with TRBJ2-6; TRBD2 matches 7 bases. The CDR3 is 15 residues long. Trimming took 6 bases from V and 0 from J; bases not matched to a gene: 2. Germline assignment: CDR1 SGHTA and CDR2 FQGNSA.